These T cell receptor beta chains were read from a single sample in a study of glioma-infiltrating T cells. TCRdb reprocessed the multiplex PCR reads with MiXCR, giving one entry per CDR3 protein. The sample includes 400,000 or so distinct CDR3 sequences, approximately 42% seen only once; the top ten take more than 10%. The sequenced sample was glioma tissue, nonneoplastic brain tissue, or PBMCs (not recorded which). Source of these receptors: a human donor with low-grade glioma or glioblastoma, undergoing nonglioma brain surgery, or in good health (not recorded which). Both conserved end residues are part of each CDR3. Fields, in order: J gene, CDR3 length, D gene, V gene, clone size, CDR3 DNA, CDR3 protein. D genes are given only for firm matches. The size entry is marked missing in some rows and otherwise reads once, few, many or a size class.

>TRBJ2-3|14|TRBD1|TRBV6-1|few
TGTGCCAGCACCCAGGACAGGGTCATCGGAACGCAGTATTTT
CASTQDRVIGTQYF
>TRBJ2-3|13|-|TRBV20-1|few
TGCAGTGCTAGTGTAATTCACACAGATACGCAGTATTTT
CSASVIHTDTQYF
>TRBJ2-5|17|TRBD2|TRBV6-2/TRBV6-3|-
TGTGCCAGCAGCAAGGGACTAGCGGGAGCAGTCCAAGAGACCCAGTACTTC
CASSKGLAGAVQETQYF
>TRBJ1-2|14|-|TRBV7-6|few
TGTGCCAGCAGCCCCCAGACGGGGGTATTTGGCTACACCTTC
CASSPQTGVFGYTF
>TRBJ1-6|15|-|TRBV11-1|few
TGTGCCAGCAGCTCCCGACAGGACGGGAATTCACCCCTCCACTTT
CASSSRQDGNSPLHF
>TRBJ1-3|16|-|TRBV28|few
TGTGCCAGCAGTTTAGAGGGCTACTACTCTGGAAACACCATATATTTT
CASSLEGYYSGNTIYF
>TRBJ2-1|13|-|TRBV7-2|few
TGTGCCAGCAGCTTAGGATCGGTCGACGAGCAGTTCTTC
CASSLGSVDEQFF
>TRBJ2-5|16|-|TRBV20-1|few
TGCAGTGCTAGAGACCCTCCGGGACTCCTTAAAGAGACCCAGTACTTC
CSARDPPGLLKETQYF
>TRBJ1-2|15|TRBD1|TRBV27|many
TGTGCCAGCAGACCTGGACAGGGGGGGGACTATGGCTACACCTTC
CASRPGQGGDYGYTF
>TRBJ1-5|15|TRBD1|TRBV2|few
TGTGCCAGCAGTGTGGACCAGGGGGGGGATCAGCCCCAGCATTTT
CASSVDQGGDQPQHF
>TRBJ2-7|12|TRBD1|TRBV2|few
TGTGCCTGGGGGACAGGCAGCTACGAGCAGTACTTC
CAWGTGSYEQYF
>TRBJ2-1|16|TRBD2|TRBV4-3|few
TGCGCCAGCAGCCGTGATCGCGGGAGGGTATACAATGAGCAGTTCTTC
CASSRDRGRVYNEQFF
>TRBJ2-5|11|-|TRBV24-1|few
TGTGCCACCAGTGATTTGCGGACCCAGTACTTC
CATSDLRTQYF
>TRBJ2-1|15|-|TRBV7-2|many
TGTGCCAGCAGCTTACCCAATAGTGTCTACAATGAGCAGTTCTTC
CASSLPNSVYNEQFF
>TRBJ1-2|13|-|TRBV12-3/TRBV12-4|-
TGTGCCAGCAGTTTAAATACTAACTATGGCTACACCTTC
CASSLNTNYGYTF
>TRBJ2-7|13|-|TRBV6-6|few
TGTGCCAGCAGAGGGGGGCTGCCCTACGAGCAGTACTTC
CASRGGLPYEQYF
>TRBJ2-1|12|-|TRBV19|-
TGTGCCAGTAGGATACAGGGAGGGGTACAGTTCTTC
CASRIQGGVQFF
>TRBJ2-5|14|-|TRBV12-3/TRBV12-4|few
TGTGCCAGCAGTACCGGGACGGGCGAAGAGACCCAGTACTTC
CASSTGTGEETQYF
>TRBJ2-2|15|-|TRBV27|-
TGTGCCAGCAGTTTATGGGGCGGGAACACCGGGGAGCTGCTTTTT
CASSLWGGNTGELLF
>TRBJ2-3|15|TRBD1|TRBV19|-
TGTGCCAGTAGGAAGGACAGGGCAAGCACAGATACGCAGTATTTT
CASRKDRASTDTQYF
>TRBJ1-1|14|-|TRBV7-9|once
TGTGCCAGCAGCCCCCCTTCCGTGGAAACTGAAGCTTTCTTT
CASSPPSVETEAFF
>TRBJ2-3|15|-|TRBV12-3/TRBV12-4|-
TGTGCCAGCAGTTTGATTAGCGGAAACACAGATACGCAGTATTTT
CASSLISGNTDTQYF
>TRBJ2-7|15|TRBD2|TRBV3-1|-
TGTGCCAGCAGCCAGGGGGCTAGCGGGCCCTGGGAGCAGTACTTC
CASSQGASGPWEQYF
>TRBJ1-5|13|-|TRBV6-1|few
TGTGCCAGCAGGGGGGGCAGGGATCAGCCCCAGCATTTT
CASRGGRDQPQHF
>TRBJ1-2|14|-|TRBV6-5|few
TGTGCCAGCAGTTACTCGAAGCGCGACTATGGCTACACCTTC
CASSYSKRDYGYTF
>TRBJ2-3|15|TRBD1|TRBV20-1|many
TGCAGTGCTAGCCGAGGGGGCCAATTCACAGATACGCAGTATTTT
CSASRGGQFTDTQYF
>TRBJ2-7|16|-|TRBV5-4|few
TGTGCCAGCAGCTCTCCCGGGACTCTAGGGGATTACGAGCAGTACTTC
CASSSPGTLGDYEQYF
>TRBJ2-5|15|-|TRBV4-1|once
TGCGCCAGCAGCCAAGATTTTGGGCGCGTGGAGACCCAGTACTTC
CASSQDFGRVETQYF
>TRBJ2-3|16|-|TRBV7-2|-
TGTGCCAGCAGTTTACAGGGCCCCTACCTCACAGATACGCAGTATTTT
CASSLQGPYLTDTQYF
>TRBJ1-1|13|TRBD1|TRBV29-1|-
TGCAGCGTTGCCCGGACAGGGAACACTGAAGCTTTCTTT
CSVARTGNTEAFF
>TRBJ2-1|16|TRBD2|TRBV20-1|few
TGCAGTGCTAGAGATAAAACTAGCGGGAATTTACGTGAGCAGTTCTTC
CSARDKTSGNLREQFF
>TRBJ1-1|11|-|TRBV6-2/TRBV6-3|many
TGTGCCAGCAGCACAGGGACTGAAGCTTTCTTT
CASSTGTEAFF
>TRBJ1-5|15|-|TRBV27|many
TGTGCCAGCCGGAGCCTGGACGGCCTAAATCAGCCCCAGCATTTT
CASRSLDGLNQPQHF
>TRBJ2-1|21|TRBD2|TRBV6-2/TRBV6-3|many
TGTGCCAGCAGTTGGGACAGGGGATGGACTAGCGGGAGAGCGTCCTACAATGAGCAGTTCTTC
CASSWDRGWTSGRASYNEQFF
>TRBJ2-1|13|-|TRBV20-1|few
TGCAGTGCTAGAGCTGGGGGGTACGATGAGCAGTTCTTC
CSARAGGYDEQFF
>TRBJ2-3|19|TRBD2|TRBV7-2|many
TGTGCCAGCAGCTTACGGCGGGATAGCGGGAGGGTGAGCACAGATACGCAGTATTTT
CASSLRRDSGRVSTDTQYF
>TRBJ2-7|17|-|TRBV7-2|-
TGTGCCAGCAGCCAAGGAATTGCGCCCAAGGACCCCTACGAGCAGTACTTC
CASSQGIAPKDPYEQYF
>TRBJ2-1|17|TRBD1|TRBV6-2/TRBV6-3|-
TGTGCCAGCAGCAACGGAATTGGGGGACAGGGGTTCGGTGAGCAGTTCTTC
CASSNGIGGQGFGEQFF
>TRBJ1-2|13|-|TRBV5-4|-
TGTGCCAGCAGGTCCCCAGGGAAGGATGGCTACACCTTC
CASRSPGKDGYTF
>TRBJ2-3|18|TRBD2|TRBV7-6|-
TGTGCCAGCAGCTTAGCTCTCGGACTAGCGGGAGATGGAGATACGCAGTATTTT
CASSLALGLAGDGDTQYF
>TRBJ1-2|13|-|TRBV7-2|-
TGTGCCAGCAGCTTAACAGAGACCTATGGCTACACCTTC
CASSLTETYGYTF
>TRBJ2-5|11|-|TRBV20-1|many
TGCAGTGCTCCTAGGGGAGAGACCCAGTACTTC
CSAPRGETQYF
>TRBJ2-7|16|TRBD2|TRBV5-4|-
TGTGCCAGCAGCTTCGGCCGGACTAGCGGATCCTACGAGCAGTACTTC
CASSFGRTSGSYEQYF
>TRBJ2-1|15|-|TRBV28|-
TGTGCCAGCAGCACCAGGACAGCCGAGATTGATGAGCAGTTCTTC
CASSTRTAEIDEQFF
>TRBJ2-1|16|-|TRBV28|-
TGTGCCAGCAGTTCCATCCAACTAGCCCCCTACAATGAGCAGTTCTTC
CASSSIQLAPYNEQFF
>TRBJ1-1|13|TRBD1|TRBV27|-
TGTGCCAGCCCGACAGGGGTTAACTCTGAAGCTTTATTT
CASPTGVNSEALF
>TRBJ1-3|12|-|TRBV11-2|few
TGTGCCAGCAGCTTAGGGCGTAACACCATATATTTT
CASSLGRNTIYF
>TRBJ1-1|12|-|TRBV3-1|-
TGTGCCAGCAGCCAAGGAATCCATGAAGCTTTCTTT
CASSQGIHEAFF
>TRBJ2-7|16|TRBD1|TRBV4-2|few
TGTGCCAGCAGCTTGAAGGGAGACAGGGGGCAGTACGAGCAGTACTTC
CASSLKGDRGQYEQYF
>TRBJ1-5|13|-|TRBV7-9|few
TGTGCCAGCAGCTTAGGACCGATCGGGCCCCAGCATTTT
CASSLGPIGPQHF
>TRBJ2-3|17|TRBD2|TRBV4-1|-
TGCGCCAGCAGCCAAGCCCCCCTAGCGGGAGTGACAGATACGCAGTATTTT
CASSQAPLAGVTDTQYF